This TCR beta chain was sequenced in a study of OX40 agonist ivuxolimab in advanced cancers. There are a few counts of this clone. Patients were excluded for autoimmune disease history or systemic immunosuppression. Repertoires were generated with immunoSEQ multiplex PCR, while TCRdb's copy carries only in-frame clones and drops some. The table lists tens of thousands of clones, 70% to 90% of them singletons. The CDR3 sequence is 11 residues long. The source was CD4+ or CD8+ T cells sorted from blood, collected in a trial of the OX40 agonist ivuxolimab. The sequence was collected from an adult with an advanced solid tumor such as melanoma, head and neck, liver or kidney cancer. V gene TRBV21-1 combines with J gene TRBJ1-5. TRBV21-1 corresponds to a pseudogene. The CDR3 here is CASEGRQPQHF. CDR3 coding DNA: TGTGCCAGCGAAGGGAGACAGCCCCAGCATTTT.